Included here is one T cell receptor beta chain sequence, with context. The antigen is not known. Data came from immunoSEQ multiplex PCR; TCRdb stores just in-frame clones and leaves some out. The profile covers about 55,000 clones, with about four fifths appearing a single time and 6.2% taken by the ten largest. V lost 8 bases and J lost 7; bases outside the gene matches: 12. The CDR3 length is 15 residues. Germline V CDR1 and CDR2: LNHDA, SQIVND (reference sequence). Time point of the sample: week 23, last vaccination. The content of each vaccine dose was 300 ug of mutant IDH1 20-mer peptide, and topical imiquimod accompanied it. This entry is derived from a study of a mutant IDH1 vaccine in newly diagnosed glioma. Across the study: Each patient was administered eight vaccinations, scheduled in weeks 1, 3, 5, 7, 11, 15, 19 and 23.

V is TRBV19 and J is TRBJ2-1; 9 bases match TRBD2. Sequencing used PBMCs, obtained from a glioma patient whose treatment included an IDH1 peptide vaccine. This TCR was recovered from a man between 35 and 55 years old with glioma. DNA for the CDR3: TGTGCCAGTTCAACCCAAGCGGGGGGCGAAAATGAGCAGTTCTTC. This encodes CASSTQAGGENEQFF.